This is a list of T cell receptor beta chains from one sample in a study of blood T cell repertoires in COVID-19. Assay: immunoSEQ multiplex PCR; the TCRdb copy retains only in-frame clones and omits some. Altogether some 62,000 clones are present, more than 80% being singletons, with the ten largest covering around 4%. Sequenced input: PBMCs or T cells enriched from blood (not recorded which). These receptors were collected from a woman between 40 and 50 years old with acute COVID-19. The CDR3 runs from the conserved cysteine through the conserved F or W. A D gene is named only where the DNA matches it firmly. Clone size is not always given. Where it is, it says once, few, many or a class for expanded clones.

D: -
J: TRBJ1-1
size: -
V: TRBV19
CDR3: CASSIVRALNTEAFF
DNA: TGTGCCAGTAGTATAGTTCGCGCTCTGAACACTGAAGCTTTCTTT

D: TRBD1
J: TRBJ2-1
size: -
V: TRBV20-1
CDR3: CSASPRTGGAGGEQFF
DNA: TGCAGTGCTAGTCCTCGGACAGGGGGCGCGGGCGGTGAGCAGTTCTTC

D: -
J: TRBJ1-1
size: -
V: TRBV28
CDR3: CASRQQGNTEAFF
DNA: TGTGCCAGCAGACAACAGGGGAACACTGAAGCTTTCTTT

D: TRBD1
J: TRBJ1-5
size: -
V: TRBV6-5
CDR3: CASSSTGSGQPQHF
DNA: TGTGCCAGCAGTTCGACAGGGTCGGGTCAGCCCCAGCATTTT

D: -
J: TRBJ1-1
size: -
V: TRBV3-1/TRBV3-2
CDR3: CASSQAGVRDTEAFF
DNA: TGTGCCAGCAGCCAAGCCGGGGTAAGGGACACTGAAGCTTTCTTT

D: -
J: TRBJ2-7
size: medium-sized
V: TRBV4-1
CDR3: CASSQDSGYEQYF
DNA: TGCGCCAGCAGCCAAGACTCGGGCTACGAGCAGTACTTC

D: -
J: TRBJ2-7
size: -
V: TRBV19
CDR3: CASSIQAISSYEQYF
DNA: TGTGCCAGTAGTATACAAGCGATTAGCTCCTACGAGCAGTACTTC

D: TRBD2
J: TRBJ2-3
size: -
V: TRBV14
CDR3: CASSNWTSGVSTDTQYF
DNA: TGTGCCAGCAGCAATTGGACTAGCGGGGTCAGCACAGATACGCAGTATTTT

D: TRBD1
J: TRBJ1-1
size: -
V: TRBV19
CDR3: CASSPRIGQGRTEAFF
DNA: TGTGCCAGTAGTCCGCGAATTGGACAGGGACGCACTGAAGCTTTCTTT

D: -
J: TRBJ1-1
size: -
V: TRBV11-1
CDR3: CASSPTVNTEAFF
DNA: TGTGCCAGCAGCCCGACAGTGAACACTGAAGCTTTCTTT

D: TRBD1
J: TRBJ2-7
size: -
V: TRBV7-9
CDR3: CASSTTGQGAYEQYF
DNA: TGTGCCAGCAGCACCACTGGACAGGGGGCCTACGAGCAGTACTTC

D: TRBD2
J: TRBJ2-1
size: -
V: TRBV2
CDR3: CASSEVAGASYNEQFF
DNA: TGTGCCAGCAGTGAAGTAGCGGGGGCCTCCTACAATGAGCAGTTCTTC

D: TRBD1
J: TRBJ2-7
size: -
V: TRBV27
CDR3: CASSFRGPTYEQYF
DNA: TGTGCCAGCAGTTTCAGGGGGCCCACCTACGAGCAGTACTTC

D: -
J: TRBJ1-5
size: -
V: TRBV28
CDR3: CASSFGGGASAKPQHF
DNA: TGTGCCAGCAGTTTTGGAGGGGGGGCCAGTGCAAAGCCCCAGCATTTT

D: -
J: TRBJ1-6
size: -
V: TRBV19
CDR3: CASRLDRSPNSPLHF
DNA: TGTGCCAGTAGGCTCGACAGGAGTCCGAATTCACCCCTCCACTTT

D: TRBD1
J: TRBJ2-7
size: -
V: TRBV28
CDR3: CASSLGQTGGANEQYF
DNA: TGTGCCAGCAGTTTGGGTCAGACAGGGGGCGCGAACGAGCAGTACTTC

D: -
J: TRBJ1-5
size: -
V: TRBV19
CDR3: CASRPPGGIQPQHF
DNA: TGTGCCAGTAGGCCCCCGGGGGGTATTCAGCCCCAGCATTTT

D: -
J: TRBJ1-6
size: few
V: TRBV3-1/TRBV3-2
CDR3: CASSVEQYNSPLHF
DNA: TGTGCCAGCAGCGTGGAACAGTATAATTCACCCCTCCACTTT

D: TRBD1
J: TRBJ1-1
size: -
V: TRBV24-1
CDR3: CATSDTGGHTEAFF
DNA: TGTGCCACCAGTGATACAGGGGGGCACACTGAAGCTTTCTTT

D: -
J: TRBJ1-3
size: -
V: TRBV4-1
CDR3: CASSQRRLSGNTIYF
DNA: TGCGCCAGCAGCCAACGTCGACTCTCTGGAAACACCATATATTTT

D: TRBD1
J: TRBJ1-1
size: -
V: TRBV7-7
CDR3: CASSLVGTANTEAFF
DNA: TGTGCTAGCAGCCTAGTGGGGACAGCGAACACTGAAGCTTTCTTT

D: -
J: TRBJ2-1
size: -
V: TRBV10-3
CDR3: CAISDGDRPYNEQFF
DNA: TGTGCCATCAGTGACGGGGATCGCCCCTACAATGAGCAGTTCTTC

D: TRBD1
J: TRBJ1-1
size: -
V: TRBV19
CDR3: CASSILRGQAFF
DNA: TGTGCCAGTAGTATCCTCAGGGGGCAAGCTTTCTTT

D: -
J: TRBJ2-7
size: -
V: TRBV9
CDR3: CASSVEAGPAYEQYF
DNA: TGTGCCAGCAGCGTAGAGGCGGGCCCAGCCTACGAGCAGTACTTC

D: TRBD1
J: TRBJ2-2
size: -
V: TRBV19
CDR3: CASNRRAGWDRGDTGELFF
DNA: TGTGCCAGTAACCGGCGAGCGGGATGGGACAGGGGTGACACCGGGGAGCTGTTTTTT

D: TRBD2
J: TRBJ2-1
size: once
V: TRBV5-4
CDR3: CASSRGTSGLSYNEQFF
DNA: TGTGCCAGCAGCCGCGGGACTAGCGGACTCTCCTACAATGAGCAGTTCTTC

D: -
J: TRBJ1-6
size: -
V: TRBV3-1/TRBV3-2
CDR3: CASSHTQGAGSNSPLHF
DNA: TGTGCCAGCAGCCACACACAGGGTGCAGGAAGTAATTCACCCCTCCACTTT

D: -
J: TRBJ1-6
size: -
V: TRBV5-8
CDR3: CASSSRRGGGSPLHF
DNA: TGTGCCAGCAGCTCCCGGCGTGGGGGAGGGTCACCCCTCCACTTT

D: -
J: TRBJ2-3
size: -
V: TRBV5-1
CDR3: CASSLQGVGTDTQYF
DNA: TGCGCCAGCAGCTTGCAGGGCGTTGGGACAGATACGCAGTATTTT

D: -
J: TRBJ1-3
size: -
V: TRBV13
CDR3: CASSLEPGRLSGNTIYF
DNA: TGTGCCAGCAGCTTAGAGCCGGGGAGGCTCTCTGGAAACACCATATATTTT

D: -
J: TRBJ2-4
size: -
V: TRBV10-3
CDR3: CAIRGETKNIQYF
DNA: TGTGCCATCAGGGGAGAAACCAAAAACATTCAGTACTTC

D: -
J: TRBJ1-1
size: -
V: TRBV13
CDR3: CASSLDHFGQAAEAFF
DNA: TGTGCCAGCAGCTTAGATCACTTTGGGCAAGCAGCTGAAGCTTTCTTT

D: -
J: TRBJ1-2
size: -
V: TRBV7-9
CDR3: CASSLAQNYGYTF
DNA: TGTGCCAGCAGCTTAGCCCAGAACTATGGCTACACCTTC

D: -
J: TRBJ1-5
size: -
V: TRBV9
CDR3: CASSSGQGHQPQHF
DNA: TGTGCCAGCAGCTCGGGGCAGGGGCATCAGCCCCAGCATTTT

D: -
J: TRBJ1-5
size: -
V: TRBV7-2
CDR3: CASSEQGHQPQHF
DNA: TGTGCCAGCAGCGAACAGGGTCATCAGCCCCAGCATTTT

D: -
J: TRBJ1-2
size: -
V: TRBV27
CDR3: CASSLQGFYGYTF
DNA: TGTGCCAGCAGTTTACAGGGTTTCTATGGCTACACCTTC

D: -
J: TRBJ2-7
size: few
V: TRBV28
CDR3: CASRLRQVSYEQYF
DNA: TGTGCCAGCAGATTACGACAGGTTTCCTACGAGCAGTACTTC

D: TRBD1
J: TRBJ2-3
size: -
V: TRBV10-2
CDR3: CASSHGQGGLDTQYF
DNA: TGCGCCAGCAGTCACGGACAGGGGGGATTGGATACGCAGTATTTT

D: -
J: TRBJ2-3
size: -
V: TRBV5-8
CDR3: CASSLGGGGRTDTQYF
DNA: TGTGCCAGCAGCTTGGGTGGCGGGGGCCGCACAGATACGCAGTATTTT

D: TRBD1
J: TRBJ1-1
size: -
V: TRBV23-1
CDR3: CASSHSVGTGGLSTEAFF
DNA: TGCGCCAGCAGTCATAGTGTCGGGACAGGGGGTTTGAGCACTGAAGCTTTCTTT

D: -
J: TRBJ2-2
size: -
V: TRBV7-9
CDR3: CASSLRQNTGELFF
DNA: TGTGCCAGCAGCTTGCGGCAGAACACCGGGGAGCTGTTTTTT

D: -
J: TRBJ2-3
size: -
V: TRBV4-1
CDR3: CASSQREGDTQYF
DNA: TGCGCCAGCAGCCAACGAGAGGGTGATACGCAGTATTTT

D: -
J: TRBJ1-1
size: -
V: TRBV28
CDR3: CASSPSQGNTEAFF
DNA: TGTGCCAGCAGTCCCTCTCAGGGGAACACTGAAGCTTTCTTT

D: TRBD1
J: TRBJ1-5
size: -
V: TRBV28
CDR3: CARGQADNQPQHF
DNA: TGTGCCAGAGGACAGGCAGACAATCAGCCCCAGCATTTT

D: -
J: TRBJ1-4
size: once
V: TRBV28
CDR3: CASRSGEKLFF
DNA: TGTGCCAGCAGGTCCGGAGAGAAACTGTTTTTT

D: -
J: TRBJ2-2
size: -
V: TRBV5-1
CDR3: CASSSDTGELFF
DNA: TGCGCCAGCAGCTCAGACACCGGGGAGCTGTTTTTT

D: TRBD2
J: TRBJ2-1
size: -
V: TRBV6-6
CDR3: CASSYTRLAGEQFF
DNA: TGTGCCAGCAGTTACACGCGACTAGCGGGTGAGCAGTTCTTC

D: TRBD2
J: TRBJ2-3
size: few
V: TRBV6-4
CDR3: CASSDSRGGADTQYF
DNA: TGTGCCAGCAGTGACTCGCGGGGGGGCGCAGATACGCAGTATTTT

D: -
J: TRBJ2-7
size: -
V: TRBV7-9
CDR3: CASSGQDTSLGEQYF
DNA: TGTGCCAGCAGCGGGCAGGACACAAGTTTGGGGGAGCAGTACTTC

D: TRBD1
J: TRBJ2-3
size: few
V: TRBV29-1
CDR3: CSVDEGQGDTQYF
DNA: TGCAGCGTTGATGAGGGACAGGGGGATACGCAGTATTTT

D: -
J: TRBJ1-1
size: -
V: TRBV19
CDR3: CASSIYAGSTEAFF
DNA: TGTGCCAGTAGTATTTACGCGGGGAGCACTGAAGCTTTCTTT

D: -
J: TRBJ2-1
size: -
V: TRBV21-1
CDR3: CAIPLLQWVAEPYNEQFF
DNA: TGTGCCATTCCGCTGCTCCAATGGGTAGCTGAACCCTACAATGAGCAGTTCTTC

D: TRBD1
J: TRBJ1-4
size: few
V: TRBV5-1
CDR3: CASSFLQGGEKLFF
DNA: TGCGCCAGCAGCTTTCTACAGGGGGGTGAAAAACTGTTTTTT

D: -
J: TRBJ2-1
size: -
V: TRBV7-8
CDR3: CASSLAHAASSYNEQFF
DNA: TGTGCCAGCAGCTTAGCCCATGCAGCTAGCTCCTACAATGAGCAGTTCTTC